The next 13 T cell receptor beta chains were all read from a single sample in a study of blood T cell repertoires in COVID-19. Generated by immunoSEQ multiplex PCR, the TCRdb table keeps only in-frame clones and is missing some. The repertoire holds 150,000 to 200,000 clones, with 83% as singletons. What was sequenced was peripheral blood. Receptors originate from a human donor in a cohort sampled during active COVID-19.

The chain's CDR3 is CASSPGEGGTEQFF. CDR3 coding DNA: TGTGCCAGCAGCCCGGGGGAGGGAGGGACTGAGCAGTTCTTC. The gene calls are TRBV5-5 and TRBJ2-1; 7 positions agree with TRBD2. Germline V lookup: CDR1 SGHKS, CDR2 YYEKEE (reference sequence). Losses at the gene ends were 4 bases for V and 9 bases for J; bases not matched to a gene: 10. This CDR3 is built from 14 residues.

The J gene is TRBJ1-2, the V gene TRBV24-1, with TRBD1 matching 7 bases. Trimming took 6 bases from V and 4 from J; bases not matched to a gene: 16. This CDR3 contains 17 residues. CDR1 and CDR2 (germline): KGHDR, SFDVKD. The CDR3 reads CATSKPKLRDSAYGYTF. In DNA, the CDR3 is TGTGCCACCAGTAAGCCGAAGCTCCGGGACAGTGCCTATGGCTACACCTTC.

V is TRBV7-2 and J is TRBJ2-5, with D unresolved. The V gene lost 4 bases and the J gene lost 9 bases, with 9 bases spanning the gap. The length of the CDR3 is 11 residues. Germline CDR1 SGHTA, CDR2 FQGNSA. This CDR3 is CASSSEVAQYF. CDR3 sequence (DNA): TGTGCCAGCAGCTCCGAGGTAGCCCAGTACTTC.

The V call is TRBV3-1 (or the pseudogene TRBV3-2), the J call TRBJ1-2; tentatively, D is TRBD1 (6 bases). CDR1 and CDR2 from the germline V gene are LGHDT and YNNKEL (reference sequence). Trimming removed 4 bases at V and 10 bases at J, with 16 bases between. This CDR3 has 13 residues. Here the CDR3 DNA reads TGTGCCAGCAGCCCCGACAGGCAGAATCCCTACACCTTC. The encoded protein is CASSPDRQNPYTF.

V gene TRBV15 combines with J gene TRBJ2-7; 13 positions agree with TRBD2. CDR3 length equals 15 residues. J was trimmed by 2 bases and V by 9 bases; bases with no gene match: 7. CDR1 and CDR2 (germline): LNHNV, YYDKDF (reference sequence). CDR3 DNA sequence: TGTGCCACTAAAGGGACTAGCGGGAAAACCTACGAGCAGTACTTC. This translates into CATKGTSGKTYEQYF.

The gene calls are TRBV28 and TRBJ1-2; 7 bases fit TRBD1. CDR3 size: 16 residues. Trimming took 5 bases from V and 4 from J; bases not matched to a gene: 13. Germline loops: CDR1 MDHEN, CDR2 SYDVKM. The CDR3: CASSAGTARGLYGYTF. As DNA, the CDR3 is TGTGCCAGCAGTGCCGGGACAGCAAGGGGTCTCTATGGCTACACCTTC.

This clone was found a few times. The chain carries TRBV11-2 and TRBJ2-5; D not resolved. CDR1 and CDR2 (germline): SGHAT, FQNNGV. Trimming removed 1 base at V and 2 bases at J, with 5 bases between. The CDR3 runs to 13 residues. CDR3 protein: CASSLGRQETQYF. DNA of the CDR3: TGTGCCAGCAGCTTAGGGCGGCAAGAGACCCAGTACTTC.

This chain connects TRBV6-6 to TRBJ2-7; 12 nucleotides align to TRBD2. The CDR3 runs to 14 residues. The germline V gene encodes CDR1 MNHNY and CDR2 SVGAGI (reference sequence). V lost 5 bases to trimming and J lost 2 bases; unmatched junction nucleotides: 1. The CDR3 region is CASSRTSGTYEQYF. DNA of the CDR3: TGTGCCAGCAGTCGGACTAGCGGGACCTACGAGCAGTACTTC.

The chain is built from TRBV9 and TRBJ2-3, with 14 nucleotides matching TRBD2. Germline V gives CDR1 SGDLS, CDR2 YYNGEE. Trimming removed 3 bases from V and 3 bases from J; junction bases left unmatched: 6. This CDR3 region has 17 residues. The CDR3 loop is CASSAAGLAGDTDTQYF. The CDR3 nucleotides are TGTGCCAGCAGCGCGGCGGGACTAGCGGGAGATACAGATACGCAGTATTTT.

The CDR3 sequence: CAISALASYEQYF. CDR3 in DNA: TGTGCCATCAGTGCGTTAGCTAGCTACGAGCAGTACTTC. J is TRBJ2-7 and V is TRBV10-3, with no clear D. The CDR3 runs to 13 residues. The V end lost 4 bases, the J end lost 3 bases, and 10 bases lay between the germline ends. Germline CDR1 is ENHRY and CDR2 is SYGVKD.

This clone appeared a few times. Sequence at one end of the junction differs from germline and may be a read error. The V call is TRBV12-3 or TRBV12-4, the J call TRBJ2-7, with D possibly matching TRBD1 (6 bases). The CDR3 loop spans 12 amino acids. The CDR3 here is CASSLDRIEQYF. CDR3 nucleotides: TGTGCCAGCAGCTTAGACAGGATCGAGCAGTACTTC.

The CDR3: CASSQGGFTEAFF. The CDR3 DNA sequence: TGTGCCAGCAGCCAAGGGGGCTTCACTGAAGCTTTCTTT. This chain connects TRBV3-1 (or the pseudogene TRBV3-2) to TRBJ1-1; TRBD1 might be the D (5 bases). V dropped 1 base and J dropped 4 bases, with 7 bases sitting between them. The CDR3 covers 13 residues. CDR1 and CDR2 from the germline V gene are LGHDT and YNNKEL (reference sequence).

The chain is built from TRBV7-2 and TRBJ1-1; 9 nucleotides align to TRBD1. Germline V CDR1 and CDR2: SGHTA, FQGNSA. The V and J ends lost 5 bases and 11 bases, in that order; junction bases with no gene match: 12. The CDR3 runs to 14 residues. CDR3 nucleotide sequence: TGTGCCAGCAGCCAAGGACAGGGGCCTTTGGATGCTTTCTTT. Its translation is CASSQGQGPLDAFF. The full variable domain, rest sourced from reference TRBV7-2 and TRBJ1-1, is GAGVSQSPSNKVTEKGKDVELRCDPISGHTALYWYRQSLGQGLEFLIYFQGNSAPDKSGLPSDRFSAERTGGSVSTLTIQRTQQEDSAVYLCASSQGQGPLDAFFGQGTRLTVV.